One sample yielded the 19 T cell receptor beta chains listed below, sequenced in a study of control samples from healthy donors and cancer patients. Some clones are missing from TCRdb's copy, which holds only in-frame ones; the method was immunoSEQ multiplex PCR. The sample carries approximately 70,000 clones, approximately 87% recorded once. Sequenced sample: PBMCs. The receptor source for this set is a woman between 45 and 60 years old with head and neck cancer.

The chain carries TRBV6-1 and TRBJ1-2; D gene uncertain. The CDR3 loop spans 14 amino acids. Germline V gene lookup returns CDR1 MNHNS and CDR2 SASEGT. The germline V and J ends were trimmed by 1 base and 3 bases, with 9 bases remaining between them. CDR3 region: CASSEEGGYYGYTF. Written as DNA, the CDR3 is TGTGCCAGCAGTGAAGAAGGAGGGTACTATGGCTACACCTTC.

The chain uses TRBV5-1 and TRBJ1-2; D is perhaps TRBD1 (6 bases). Trimming cost V 4 bases and J 4 bases, with 11 bases left between them. The CDR3 totals 13 residues. In germline, CDR1 is SGHRS, CDR2 YFSETQ. The CDR3 bases are TGCGCCAGCAGCCCGACAGGTCTCTATGGCTACACCTTC. This encodes CASSPTGLYGYTF.

The genes are TRBV12-3 or TRBV12-4 and TRBJ2-2, with a possible D match to TRBD2 (5 bases). The V gene lost 5 bases and the J gene lost 5 bases, with 9 bases spanning the gap. This CDR3 has 13 residues. The CDR3: CASSLTGTGELFF. Here the CDR3 DNA reads TGTGCCAGCAGTCTCACGGGGACCGGGGAGCTGTTTTTT.

Here the CDR3 reads CASSFDQRGDYEQYF. As DNA, the CDR3 is TGTGCCAGCAGCTTCGATCAGAGGGGAGATTACGAGCAGTACTTC. The J gene is TRBJ2-7, the V gene TRBV11-2, with D perhaps given as TRBD1 or TRBD2 (5 bases each). From germline, CDR1 is SGHAT and CDR2 FQNNGV. The ends were cut back, 3 bases at V and 4 bases at J, with 16 bases in the middle. The CDR3 covers 15 residues.

This chain links TRBV7-9 with TRBJ2-1, with TRBD2 identical over 12 bases. Trimming at V came to 6 bases and at J to 2 bases, leaving 5 bases not matched to a gene. The germline gives CDR1 SEHNR, CDR2 FQNEAQ (reference sequence). The CDR3 runs 16 residues. The CDR3 region has the DNA TGTGCCAGCAGGGAACTAGCGGGGGGCGCCTACAATGAGCAGTTCTTC. Translated, it gives CASRELAGGAYNEQFF. The full variable domain, in which reference TRBV7-9 and TRBJ2-1 provide the parts outside the CDR3, is DTGVSQNPRHKITKRGQNVTFRCDPISEHNRLYWYRQTLGQGPEFLTYFQNEAQLEKSRLLSDRFSAERPKGSFSTLEIQRTEQGDSAMYLCASRELAGGAYNEQFFGPGTRLTVL.

The chain links TRBV3-1 (or the pseudogene TRBV3-2) to TRBJ1-1; 9 bases are a match to TRBD1. With 3 bases clipped from V and 4 bases from J, the junction kept 3 bases outside the gene matches. The CDR3 is made up of 14 amino acids. CDR1 is LGHDT and CDR2 is YNNKEL in the germline V gene (reference sequence). Here the CDR3 reads CASSHGQGPTEAFF. The CDR3 nucleotides are TGTGCCAGCAGCCACGGACAGGGGCCCACTGAAGCTTTCTTT.

The chain has TRBV11-2 and TRBJ2-3; 7 positions agree with TRBD1. Germline lookup yields CDR1 SGHAT and CDR2 FQNNGV. The CDR3 totals 14 residues. Losses at the gene ends were 3 bases for V and 4 bases for J; bases not matched to a gene: 4. The CDR3 is CASSLKGGADTQYF. CDR3 in DNA: TGTGCCAGCAGCTTGAAAGGGGGCGCAGATACGCAGTATTTT.

The rearrangement uses TRBV28 and TRBJ1-1, with a tentative D call TRBD1 (6 bases). The CDR3 consists of 14 residues. Per the germline V gene, CDR1 is MDHEN and CDR2 is SYDVKM. V lost 8 bases and J lost 1, with 14 bases in between. This CDR3 reads CASFQGGSNTEAFF. In DNA, the CDR3 is TGTGCCAGCTTTCAAGGGGGGTCGAACACTGAAGCTTTCTTT.

The chain joins TRBV30 to TRBJ2-7; TRBD2 might be the D (7 bases). Germline CDR1 reads GTSNPN; CDR2 reads SVGIG (reference sequence). V was pared by 0 bases and J by 5 bases, with 11 bases between. The CDR3 runs to 13 residues. The CDR3: CAWSVGGANEQYF. CDR3 nucleotides: TGTGCCTGGAGTGTAGGGGGGGCCAACGAGCAGTACTTC.

V gene TRBV19 combines with J gene TRBJ1-1, with 8 bases that match TRBD1. The CDR3 loop spans 16 amino acids. Germline loops: CDR1 LNHDA, CDR2 SQIVND (reference sequence). The V segment lost 5 bases and the J segment 1 base; nucleotides outside the gene matches: 9. The CDR3 DNA is TGTGCCAGTAGTGCTACAGGGGGGCCCCCGAACACTGAAGCTTTCTTT. The encoded protein is CASSATGGPPNTEAFF.

This clone has a single count. V usage is TRBV5-6 and J usage is TRBJ2-1; 9 nucleotides align to TRBD2. The V gene's germline CDR1 is SGHDT and CDR2 YYEEEE. The ends lost 2 bases at V and 6 bases at J; junction bases unmatched: 12. This CDR3 is 17 amino acids long. This CDR3 reads CASSFRGRGGRGNEQFF. The CDR3, as DNA: TGTGCCAGCAGCTTTCGTGGGCGGGGGGGCCGAGGCAATGAGCAGTTCTTC.

This clone was picked up a small number of times. The chain carries TRBV5-1 and TRBJ2-2; 8 bases match TRBD2. CDR1 SGHRS and CDR2 YFSETQ come from the germline V gene. J lost 9 bases, V lost 3 bases, and 13 bases had no gene match. This CDR3 has 16 residues. CDR3 loop: CASSSGGAGVHRELFF. The CDR3 DNA is TGCGCCAGCAGCTCGGGAGGAGCGGGGGTTCACCGGGAGCTGTTTTTT.

In its sample, this clone was seen once. The rearrangement links TRBV18 to TRBJ1-5; D unresolved. Germline V gene sequence: CDR1 KGHSH, CDR2 LQKENI. V lost 2 bases to trimming and J lost 5 bases, with 1 base between them. The CDR3 extends over 11 amino acids. Here the CDR3 DNA reads TGTGCCAGCTCACCAGATCAGCCCCAGCATTTT. Amino acid sequence: CASSPDQPQHF.

The CDR3 DNA reads as TGCGCCAGCAGTCCACAGGGGAGGGCCACTGAAGCTTTCTTT. Protein sequence: CASSPQGRATEAFF. This chain joins TRBV10-2 and TRBJ1-1; 7 positions agree with TRBD1. V lost 5 bases and J lost 4; bases outside the gene matches: 7. The CDR3 has 14 residues. Germline assignment: CDR1 WSHSY and CDR2 SAAADI.

V gene TRBV18 combines with J gene TRBJ2-7; 7 bases are shared with TRBD1. The V gene's germline CDR1 is KGHSH and CDR2 LQKENI. The ends lost 4 bases at V and 6 bases at J; junction bases unmatched: 12. CDR3 length equals 15 residues. Here the CDR3 DNA reads TGTGCCAGCTCACATACTAAGGGACAGACCACCGAGCAGTACTTC. Protein product: CASSHTKGQTTEQYF.

The chain uses TRBV28 and TRBJ1-4, with a weak D call TRBD1 (6 bases). Germline CDR1 reads MDHEN; CDR2 reads SYDVKM. The CDR3 is made up of 14 amino acids. V dropped 5 bases and J dropped 4 bases, with 11 bases sitting between them. The DNA for the CDR3 is TGTGCCAGCAGTGAACAGGGACTTAATGAAAAACTGTTTTTT. Its protein product is CASSEQGLNEKLFF. The full variable domain, completed using reference TRBV28 and TRBJ1-4, is DVKVTQSSRYLVKRTGEKVFLECVQDMDHENMFWYRQDPGLGLRLIYFSYDVKMKEKGDIPEGYSVSREKKERFSLILESASTNQTSMYLCASSEQGLNEKLFFGSGTQLSVL.

The chain has TRBV18 and TRBJ2-7; 15 bases are shared with TRBD2. After removal of 1 base from V and 6 bases from J, the junction contained 4 bases not matched to a gene. The CDR3 spans 16 residues. Germline V lookup: CDR1 KGHSH, CDR2 LQKENI. The CDR3 DNA follows: TGTGCCAGCTCACCACTGGGACTAGCGGGGGGTTCCGAGCAGTACTTC. This gives the protein CASSPLGLAGGSEQYF.

The chain uses TRBV6-2 or TRBV6-3 and TRBJ2-7, with D possibly being TRBD1 (6 bases). The germline CDR1 and CDR2 sequences are MNHEY and SVGEGT. The CDR3 loop spans 13 amino acids. V gave up 5 bases and J gave up 2 bases, with 10 bases separating them. CDR3 sequence (DNA): TGTGCCAGCAGTAGACAGGACCCCTACGAGCAGTACTTC. Translating gives CASSRQDPYEQYF.

CDR3 loop: CATSDPDGKETQYF. In nucleotides, the CDR3 is TGTGCCACCAGTGATCCAGACGGGAAAGAGACCCAGTACTTC. The gene calls are TRBV24-1 and TRBJ2-5, with D perhaps TRBD2 (5 bases). Germline assignment: CDR1 KGHDR and CDR2 SFDVKD. The V end was cut by 3 bases, the J end by 3 bases, with 10 bases between. The CDR3 loop spans 14 amino acids.